This TCR beta chain was recovered during a study of T cells in Graves' hyperthyroidism and ophthalmopathy. Study-wide background: Staff took peripheral blood when the initial diagnosis was made, before any treatment began.

This clonotype was seen ten or more times. Germline V gives CDR1 LGHNA, CDR2 YNFKEQ. The CDR3 has 17 amino acids. Trimming took off 1 base at V and 5 bases at J, with 20 bases between the two ends. Using RNA transcripts as the source, TCR beta CDR3 regions were amplified. RT-PCR in the first round (using the HTBI primer set) targeted the TCR CDR3. One entry per CDR3 protein results from TCRdb running MiXCR on the multiplex PCR reads. Of some 500,000 distinct CDR3 sequences detected, approximately 24% appear once; the ten largest clones hold roughly 12%. Ophthalmopathy cases met thresholds of Clinical Activity Score at least 3, NOSPECS grade at least 4 and duration under 3 months. The study based diagnoses on clinical symptoms, serum thyroxine and TRAb, thyroid ultrasound and orbital computed tomography. PBMCs came from less than 11 ml fresh peripheral blood.

Material for sequencing was blood. The chain combines TRBV4-2 with TRBJ1-1; D is uncertain. The receptor's source is a woman aged 25 to 45 with Graves' ophthalmopathy. CDR3 DNA sequence: TGTGCCAGCAGCCAAGGTTCAGGATCCGAAGGGCGGACTGAAGCTTTCTTT. This gives the protein CASSQGSGSEGRTEAFF.